This T cell receptor (beta chain) was identified during a study of T cells in Graves' hyperthyroidism and ophthalmopathy. Notes on the study in general: The majority of expanded thyroid clonotypes above 0.001 also appeared in blood. A 13 V-J signature model discriminated ophthalmopathy versus stable hyperthyroidism.

RNA transcripts yielded amplified TCR beta CDR3 regions. HTBI primers were used for first-round RT-PCR of the TCR CDR3. One entry per CDR3 protein, called by TCRdb with MiXCR from the multiplex PCR reads. This sample has hundreds of thousands of distinct CDR3 sequences; about half occur once, and the top ten carry roughly 8.2%. Stable hyperthyroidism: no ophthalmopathy progression over 18 months of follow-up. Of note for this clonotype: Its target is unknown.

This CDR3 region has 15 residues. Between the trimmed V and J ends, which lost 5 bases and 6 bases, there was a span of 19 bases. The germline V gene has CDR1 SEHNR and CDR2 FQNEAQ (reference sequence). The origin of this receptor is a woman aged 18-30 years with Graves' hyperthyroidism. Sequenced material: peripheral blood or thyroid tissue (not recorded which). The chain joins TRBV7-9 to TRBJ1-2; D remains ambiguous. In DNA form, the CDR3 reads TGTGCCAGCAGCCAAGCTGGGATCATTGAGGATGGCTACACCTTC. Encoded protein: CASSQAGIIEDGYTF.